This T cell receptor beta chain was sequenced during a study of shared T cell receptors in the human thymus. The repertoire was sequenced with immunoSEQ multiplex PCR; TCRdb's copy has only in-frame clones and lacks some. The sample holds roughly 660,000 clones, more than 75% seen once. CDR1 is MGHRA, CDR2 YSYEKL, per germline. V shed 0 bases and J shed 0 bases, with 12 bases lying between them. The CDR3 consists of 17 residues. This sample was shared with a second study, whose subject was human thymus T cells. That report adds: Unrelated individuals were reported by related research to share highly overlapping thymic repertoires.

The clonotype was recovered from a boy under two years old with a congenital heart defect. Sequencing was done on a sample of thymocytes. The rearrangement uses TRBV4-1 and TRBJ2-1, with D possibly TRBD2 on 5 matching bases. Here the CDR3 reads CASSQDVVGGSYNEQFF. CDR3 in DNA: TGCGCCAGCAGCCAAGATGTTGTTGGAGGCTCCTACAATGAGCAGTTCTTC.